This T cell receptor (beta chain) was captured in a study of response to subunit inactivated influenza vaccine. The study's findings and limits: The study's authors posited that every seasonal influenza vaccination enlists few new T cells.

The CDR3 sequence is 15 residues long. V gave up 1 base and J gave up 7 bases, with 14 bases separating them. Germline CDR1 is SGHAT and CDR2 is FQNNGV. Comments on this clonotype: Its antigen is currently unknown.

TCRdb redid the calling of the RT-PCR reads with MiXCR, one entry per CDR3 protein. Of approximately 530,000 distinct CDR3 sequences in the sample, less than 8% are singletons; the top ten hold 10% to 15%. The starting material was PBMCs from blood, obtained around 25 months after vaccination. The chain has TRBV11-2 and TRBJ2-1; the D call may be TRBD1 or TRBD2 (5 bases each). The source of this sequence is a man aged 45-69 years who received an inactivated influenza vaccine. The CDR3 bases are TGTGCCAGCAGCTTAGGAGGGGTGTGGGGGAATGAGCAGTTCTTC. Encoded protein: CASSLGGVWGNEQFF.